This T cell receptor beta chain was sequenced for a study of T cells in Graves' hyperthyroidism and ophthalmopathy. Clinical symptoms, serum thyroxine, TRAb, thyroid ultrasound and orbital computed tomography informed diagnoses. This clonotype was counted ten times or more. RNA transcripts served as the template for amplifying TCR beta CDR3 regions. Researchers ran a first-round RT-PCR on the TCR CDR3 using the HTBI primer set. Via MiXCR, TCRdb re-called the multiplex PCR reads, giving one row per CDR3 protein. This sample has about 350,000 distinct CDR3 sequences, with over 11% found just once. V was cut by 4 bases and J by 2 bases, with 14 bases left in between. CDR1 and CDR2 from the germline V gene are SEHNR and FQNEAQ (reference sequence). This CDR3 has 15 amino acids.

This sequence joins TRBV7-9 and TRBJ2-5; D unclear. The material sequenced was blood. The origin of this receptor is a woman younger than 45 with Graves' hyperthyroidism. CDR3 sequence: CASSSEKDLQETQYF. DNA of the CDR3: TGTGCCAGCAGCTCAGAAAAGGATCTTCAAGAGACCCAGTACTTC. The whole variable domain, filled in from reference TRBV7-9 and TRBJ2-5, reads DTGVSQNPRHKITKRGQNVTFRCDPISEHNRLYWYRQTLGQGPEFLTYFQNEAQLEKSRLLSDRFSAERPKGSFSTLEIQRTEQGDSAMYLCASSSEKDLQETQYFGPGTRLLVL.